Below are 32 T cell receptor beta chains sequenced from a single sample in a study of shared clonotypes between healthy human individuals. TCRdb's copy holds only in-frame clones and misses some; the assay was immunoSEQ multiplex PCR. The sample has 650,000 to 800,000 clones, approximately 77% seen once; the top ten hold under 2%. Sequencing used memory CD4+ T cells sorted from blood. The subset here: CD45RA-negative fraction. The receptors were sampled from a woman under 40 in good health.

The chain carries TRBV28 and TRBJ2-7; 9 bases map to TRBD1. The ends lost 4 bases at V and 6 bases at J; junction bases unmatched: 7. Germline-derived CDR1 and CDR2 are MDHEN and SYDVKM. CDR3 size: 14 residues. CDR3 nucleotides: TGTGCCAGCAGTTCCCCGGACAGGGGAACCGAGCAGTACTTC. The encoded protein is CASSSPDRGTEQYF.

V is TRBV14 and J is TRBJ2-5, with 7 bases matching TRBD1. The CDR3 contains 17 residues. J was trimmed by 5 bases and V by 2 bases; bases with no gene match: 14. Germline V gene sequence: CDR1 SGHDN, CDR2 FVKESK. The CDR3: CASSQFYSAARGETQYF. The CDR3 DNA reads TGTGCCAGCAGCCAATTTTATAGCGCGGCCAGGGGGGAGACCCAGTACTTC.

The rearrangement joins TRBV30 to TRBJ2-7; TRBD1 might be the D (5 bases). This CDR3 has 12 amino acids. V was clipped by 3 bases and J by 5 bases, with 11 bases between them. Looked up from germline, CDR1 is GTSNPN and CDR2 is SVGIG (reference sequence). This CDR3 reads CAWSAGKHEQYF. The CDR3 nucleotides are TGTGCCTGGAGCGCAGGGAAGCACGAGCAGTACTTC.

This clone was detected ten times or more. V usage is TRBV5-1 and J usage is TRBJ2-6, with no clear D. V lost 0 bases, J lost 0 bases, and 4 bases lay in between. Germline CDR1 is SGHRS and CDR2 is YFSETQ. The length of the CDR3 is 15 residues. The CDR3 DNA follows: TGCGCCAGCAGCTTGGATCTCTCTGGGGCCAACGTCCTGACTTTC. Translated: CASSLDLSGANVLTF.

On this clone itself: An end of the junction differs from the germline gene, which may be a read error. The chain has TRBV4-2 and TRBJ2-5, with 10 bases identical to TRBD2. The length of the CDR3 is 15 residues. Germline CDR1 reads LGHNA; CDR2 reads YNFKEQ. The CDR3 sequence is CASRQAGGGQETQYF. The CDR3 DNA reads as TGTGCCAGCAGACAAGCGGGAGGGGGCCAAGAGACCCAGTACTTC.

The V gene is TRBV6-6, the J gene TRBJ1-4; D unclear. Between the trimmed V and J ends, which lost 2 bases and 5 bases, there was a span of 9 bases. From germline, CDR1 is MNHNY and CDR2 SVGAGI (reference sequence). This CDR3 spans 14 amino acids. CDR3 residues: CASSYRVENEKLFF. CDR3 in DNA: TGTGCCAGCAGTTACCGAGTAGAGAATGAAAAACTGTTTTTT.

The gene calls are TRBV5-1 and TRBJ2-1; TRBD2 matches 11 bases. The germline gives CDR1 SGHRS, CDR2 YFSETQ. This CDR3 has 17 residues. V was pared by 4 bases and J by 3 bases, with 9 bases of the junction left unmatched. CDR3 region: CASSPTAGLAVYNEQFF. CDR3 DNA sequence: TGCGCCAGCAGCCCGACTGCGGGACTAGCGGTCTACAATGAGCAGTTCTTC.

This clone was detected only a few times. The CDR3 is CASSPRQGVYEKLFF. CDR3 coding DNA: TGTGCCAGCTCACCCCGACAGGGTGTTTATGAAAAACTGTTTTTT. The genes are TRBV18 and TRBJ1-4; 7 bases are a match to TRBD1. The CDR3 runs 15 residues. Germline assignment: CDR1 KGHSH and CDR2 LQKENI. V gave up 3 bases and J gave up 6 bases; unmatched junction bases: 7.

The V and J genes are TRBV5-1 and TRBJ2-7, with unresolved D. V gave up 0 bases and J gave up 5 bases, with 12 bases separating them. Germline CDR1 reads SGHRS; CDR2 reads YFSETQ. The CDR3 sequence is 14 residues long. The CDR3 nucleotides read TGCGCCAGCAGCTTGGATGGACCCGCAGACGAGCAGTACTTC. Translated, it gives CASSLDGPADEQYF. The full variable domain, in which reference TRBV5-1 and TRBJ2-7 provide the parts outside the CDR3, is KAGVTQTPRYLIKTRGQQVTLSCSPISGHRSVSWYQQTPGQGLQFLFEYFSETQRNKGNFPGRFSGRQFSNSRSEMNVSTLELGDSALYLCASSLDGPADEQYFGPGTRLTVT.

V gene TRBV5-4 combines with J gene TRBJ2-5; D gene unclear. The CDR3 has 12 residues. Per the germline V gene, CDR1 is SGHNT and CDR2 is YYREEE (reference sequence). Between the trimmed V and J ends, which lost 6 bases and 4 bases, there was a span of 10 bases. CDR3 in DNA: TGTGCCAGCACGCGCGCTGGAGAGACCCAGTACTTC. Protein product: CASTRAGETQYF.

Notes on this clone: This sequence is one base from a far larger clone and is likely a read error. The chain recombines TRBV7-9 with TRBJ2-3; D gene uncertain. Per the germline V gene, CDR1 is SEHNR and CDR2 is FQNEAQ (reference sequence). V was cut by 2 bases and J by 3 bases, with 3 bases left in between. The CDR3 length is 12 residues. As DNA, the CDR3 is TGTGCCAGCAGCTTAAGGACAGATACGCAGTATTTT. Amino acids: CASSLRTDTQYF.

J is TRBJ1-5 and V is TRBV10-2; D gene unclear. Germline V gives CDR1 WSHSY, CDR2 SAAADI. CDR3 length: 14 residues. V lost 10 bases, J lost 0 bases, and 13 bases lay in between. The CDR3 loop reads CATTPGYSNQPQHF. In DNA, the CDR3 is TGCGCCACGACGCCGGGCTATAGCAATCAGCCCCAGCATTTT.

V usage is TRBV18 and J usage is TRBJ1-5; 7 bases map to TRBD1. The CDR3 is 15 amino acids. The germline V gene encodes CDR1 KGHSH and CDR2 LQKENI. The junction had 5 bases not matched to a gene; V was cut back by 1 base and J by 5 bases. The CDR3 sequence: CASSPLGQVDQPQHF. In nucleotides, the CDR3 is TGTGCCAGCTCACCACTAGGACAGGTCGATCAGCCCCAGCATTTT.

The chain combines TRBV28 with TRBJ1-1; tentatively, D is TRBD1 (5 bases). Germline-derived CDR1 and CDR2 are MDHEN and SYDVKM. This CDR3 spans 14 amino acids. CDR3 nucleotides: TGTCGAACTGGAGCAGGGCCAATGAACACTGAAGCTTTCTTT. Protein: CRTGAGPMNTEAFF.

This clone came up once. V and J are TRBV5-6 and TRBJ2-5, with TRBD2 matching 15 bases. Per the germline V gene, CDR1 is SGHDT and CDR2 is YYEEEE. Unmatched junction bases numbered 4, after V lost 0 bases and J lost 4 bases. CDR3 length equals 17 residues. This CDR3 reads CASSLGGLAGGLETQYF. Here the CDR3 DNA reads TGTGCCAGCAGCTTGGGAGGACTAGCGGGAGGGCTAGAGACCCAGTACTTC.

V gene TRBV10-3 combines with J gene TRBJ2-7; TRBD2 aligns across 11 bases. Germline CDR1 and CDR2: ENHRY and SYGVKD. V lost 6 bases to trimming and J lost 0 bases; unmatched junction nucleotides: 4. This CDR3 has 15 residues. CDR3 region: CAIRATSGASYEQYF. The CDR3 DNA follows: TGTGCCATCAGGGCGACTAGCGGGGCCTCCTACGAGCAGTACTTC.

This sequence joins TRBV28 and TRBJ2-5, with D hard to call. V lost 2 bases and J 5 bases, leaving 12 bases between the germline ends. The CDR3 extends over 14 amino acids. Germline CDR1 is MDHEN and CDR2 is SYDVKM. The CDR3 nucleotides are TGTGCCAGCAGTTTAGGTCTCCCTGAGGAGACCCAGTACTTC. Amino acids: CASSLGLPEETQYF.

This chain joins TRBV4-2 and TRBJ2-5; a possible D gene is TRBD2 (5 bases). Judging by the DNA end, TRBJ2-7 fits better; the J call may be wrong. Germline V gene lookup returns CDR1 LGHNA and CDR2 YNFKEQ. The CDR3 consists of 15 residues. The CDR3 sequence: CASSNRRGSTYEQYF. The CDR3 DNA sequence: TGTGCCAGCAGCAACCGGAGAGGGAGTACCTACGAGCAGTACTTC.

This clone appeared once. Here the CDR3 reads CASSDRGLNQPQHF. The CDR3 DNA reads TGTGCCAGCAGTGACAGGGGTCTCAATCAGCCCCAGCATTTT. The gene calls are TRBV6-4 and TRBJ1-5; D is possibly TRBD1 (5 bases). CDR1 and CDR2 (germline): MRHNA, SNTAGT. With 2 bases removed from V and 3 bases from J, the gap between germline ends came to 8 bases. The CDR3 runs 14 residues.

This chain links TRBV5-1 with TRBJ2-3; tentatively, D is TRBD1 (6 bases). Trimming shortened V by 0 bases and J by 3 bases, and 14 bases separated the two germline ends. This CDR3 spans 16 amino acids. CDR1 is SGHRS, CDR2 YFSETQ, per germline. DNA for the CDR3: TGCGCCAGCAGCTTGGAGGCAGGGGCTTGGACAGATACGCAGTATTTT. Translating gives CASSLEAGAWTDTQYF. Full variable domain (outside the CDR3, taken from reference TRBV5-1 and TRBJ2-3): KAGVTQTPRYLIKTRGQQVTLSCSPISGHRSVSWYQQTPGQGLQFLFEYFSETQRNKGNFPGRFSGRQFSNSRSEMNVSTLELGDSALYLCASSLEAGAWTDTQYFGPGTRLTVL.

As concerns this clone: Just one base apart from a much larger clone, this may be a read error. In the same sample, other DNA sequences code for this CDR3. The chain has TRBV7-2 and TRBJ2-7, with TRBD2 identical over 7 bases. CDR3 size: 14 residues. J gave up 1 base and V 5 bases, and 5 bases lay outside the gene matches. The germline gives CDR1 SGHTA, CDR2 FQGNSA. The CDR3 DNA reads as TGTGCCAGCAGCGTCCAGCGGGATTCCTACGAGCAGTACTTC. This encodes CASSVQRDSYEQYF.

Worth noting for this clone: A far larger clone is one nucleotide away, so this likely arose from a read error. J is TRBJ2-7 and V is TRBV7-8; D remains unclear. The V gene lost 0 bases and the J gene lost 2 bases, with 2 bases spanning the gap. The CDR3 runs to 12 residues. Germline lookup yields CDR1 SGHVS and CDR2 FQNEAQ. CDR3 in amino acids: CASSLAPYEQYF. DNA for the CDR3: TGTGCCAGCAGCTTAGCCCCCTACGAGCAGTACTTC.

About this clone itself: Other DNA sequences in the sample encode the same CDR3. The chain recombines TRBV19 with TRBJ1-5; 12 bases are a match to TRBD1. This CDR3 region has 14 residues. After removal of 6 bases from V and 6 bases from J, the junction contained 3 bases not matched to a gene. Germline V gene data show CDR1 as LNHDA and CDR2 as SQIVND (reference sequence). The CDR3 DNA follows: TGTGCCAGTAGCGGGACAGGGGGCGGTCAGCCCCAGCATTTT. Translation: CASSGTGGGQPQHF.

This chain's CDR3 is CASGGNQPQHF. For the CDR3, the DNA is TGTGCCAGTGGGGGCAATCAGCCCCAGCATTTT. The chain couples TRBV7-9 to TRBJ1-5; D gene unclear. Trimming stripped 9 bases from V and 2 bases from J, with 5 bases between. The germline V gene encodes CDR1 SEHNR and CDR2 FQNEAQ (reference sequence). The CDR3 totals 11 residues.

This clone was recorded once. The J gene is TRBJ1-1, the V gene TRBV2; no clear D. The CDR3 totals 14 residues. The germline V gene encodes CDR1 SNHLY and CDR2 FYNNEI. V shed 4 bases and J shed 2 bases, with 11 bases lying between them. CDR3 sequence: CASSADTPNTEAFF. CDR3 bases: TGTGCCAGCAGTGCCGACACGCCAAACACTGAAGCTTTCTTT.

The J gene is TRBJ2-7, the V gene TRBV28; 8 bases are shared with TRBD1. The CDR3 is 15 amino acids. V was pared by 6 bases and J by 2 bases, with 9 bases of the junction left unmatched. The germline gives CDR1 MDHEN, CDR2 SYDVKM. The CDR3 DNA follows: TGTGCCAGCAGCACAGCAGGGGGCGCCGCCTACGAGCAGTACTTC. Amino acids: CASSTAGGAAYEQYF.

Regarding this clone: This may arise from a read error, as a much more abundant clone is one base away. Other DNA variants within this sample encode the same CDR3. V gene TRBV18 combines with J gene TRBJ2-5; D gene uncertain. CDR1 is KGHSH, CDR2 LQKENI, per germline. The CDR3 length is 12 residues. V lost 3 bases, J lost 1 base, and 3 bases lay in between. The DNA for the CDR3 is TGTGCCAGCTCACCCTCCCAAGAGACCCAGTACTTC. Translation: CASSPSQETQYF.

V is TRBV18 and J is TRBJ1-1, with unresolved D. CDR3 length: 13 residues. The V end was cut by 6 bases, the J end by 9 bases, with 17 bases between. In germline, CDR1 is KGHSH, CDR2 LQKENI. The CDR3 is CASSQDAAAQAFF. CDR3 nucleotide sequence: TGTGCCAGCTCCCAAGATGCGGCAGCACAAGCTTTCTTT.

The gene calls are TRBV6-5 and TRBJ2-1; weak D call: TRBD2 (6 bases). From germline, CDR1 is MNHEY and CDR2 SVGAGI. The length of the CDR3 is 14 residues. V lost 6 bases, J lost 8 bases, and 17 bases lay in between. CDR3 DNA sequence: TGTGCCAGCAGGCGCGGGGCTTCGCCTCATGAGCAGTTCTTC. Amino acids: CASRRGASPHEQFF.

J is TRBJ1-3 and V is TRBV7-2, with a possible D match to TRBD1 (5 bases). V lost 1 base and J 0 bases, leaving 13 bases between the germline ends. The CDR3 is 17 residues long. The germline CDR1 and CDR2 sequences are SGHTA and FQGNSA. CDR3 DNA sequence: TGTGCCAGCAGCTTAGTGACAGCATTACACTCTGGAAACACCATATATTTT. Protein product: CASSLVTALHSGNTIYF.

This chain uses TRBV7-8 with TRBJ2-1, with TRBD2 matching 8 bases. Losses at the gene ends were 5 bases for V and 7 bases for J; bases not matched to a gene: 7. The germline V gene encodes CDR1 SGHVS and CDR2 FQNEAQ. The CDR3 sequence is 14 residues long. DNA for the CDR3: TGTGCCAGCAGCCCAGCGGGAGTAGGGAATGAGCAGTTCTTC. Protein product: CASSPAGVGNEQFF. Looking up the rest from reference TRBV7-8 and TRBJ2-1 gives the full variable domain: GAGVSQSPRYKVAKRGQDVALRCDPISGHVSLFWYQQALGQGPEFLTYFQNEAQLDKSGLPSDRFFAERPEGSVSTLKIQRTQQEDSAVYLCASSPAGVGNEQFFGPGTRLTVL.

The rearrangement uses TRBV7-9 and TRBJ2-7, with 7 bases lining up with TRBD2. The CDR3 contains 16 residues. The trim removed 1 base at V and 0 bases at J, leaving 6 bases unmatched. Germline V CDR1 and CDR2: SEHNR, FQNEAQ (reference sequence). The CDR3 loop is CASSLESASGSYEQYF. CDR3 nucleotides: TGTGCCAGCAGCTTAGAGTCGGCTAGCGGCTCCTACGAGCAGTACTTC.